This TCR beta chain derives from a study of shared clonotypes between healthy human individuals. General observations from the study: Sharing across four donors was highest in naive CD4 (around 5%) and lowest in memory CD8 (about 0.4%). Enrolling few donors narrowed the genetic and exposure-history diversity that was represented.

Approximately 30,000 T cell genomes (around 200 ng DNA) went into each sorted-subset replicate. Using immunoSEQ multiplex PCR, the repertoire was profiled, and TCRdb retains in-frame clones only, with some absent. The repertoire includes about 820,000 clones, roughly 92% of them detected once, and about 25% sits in the top ten. In regard to this clone: Its antigen is not identified.

Trimming cost V 4 bases and J 6 bases, with 15 bases left between them. Germline CDR1 MDHEN, CDR2 SYDVKM. CDR3 length equals 15 residues. Terminally differentiated effector memory CD45RA+ cells were excluded from the naive CD8 cells, which were CD45RO-negative and positively selected for CCR7. Donors had no recently reported acute infections or vaccinations and were HIV-negative. The clonotype originates from a man aged 30 to 39 in good health. The rearrangement links TRBV28 to TRBJ1-4, with no clear D. Sequenced material: naive CD8+ T cells sorted from blood. CDR3 bases: TGTGCCAGCAGTTCAACCCGGGAGAGAGATGAAAAACTGTTTTTT. It translates to CASSSTRERDEKLFF.